Sequencing of this T cell receptor beta chain was carried out in a study of blood T cell repertoires in COVID-19. At the level of the study: Material from acute and convalescent COVID-19 was sourced from the United States, Italy and Spain.

CDR3 length: 15 amino acids. Germline V gives CDR1 MDHEN, CDR2 SYDVKM. Trimming stripped 7 bases from V and 0 bases from J, with 13 bases between. Authors' analysis steps: Using reference gene primer amplification, nucleated cell counts were estimated. Measured with immunoSEQ multiplex PCR; TCRdb has only the in-frame clones, and not every one. For V, J and clone size, that table is used; D and trimming come from the DNA. The sample has about 12,000 clones, about nine tenths seen once; the top ten hold 28%. This clone was observed a single time. This TCR was recovered from a woman in her 70s with active COVID-19. The gene calls are TRBV28 and TRBJ2-4; a weak D match, TRBD2 (5 bases). Specimen: peripheral blood. The CDR3 protein is CASTVGDLAKNIQYF. The CDR3, as DNA: TGTGCCAGCACCGTCGGGGATTTAGCCAAAAACATTCAGTACTTC.